This T cell receptor (beta chain) stems from a study of early T cells in non-severe SARS-CoV-2 infection. For the study at large: Sequencing targeted bulk RNA from unsorted whole blood, leaving chains unpaired.

This clonotype has at least ten counts. Its antigen is undetermined. Tagging with unique molecular identifiers was applied to individual cDNA molecules. Via MiXCR, TCRdb re-called the 5' RACE reads, giving one row per CDR3 protein. The data show some 27,000 distinct CDR3 sequences, about 4.7% seen once. The germline V gene has CDR1 SQVTM and CDR2 ANQGSEA. This CDR3 has 14 residues. J lost 8 bases, V lost 6 bases, and 10 bases had no gene match. Study-wide findings and caveats: Matching results from VDJdb favored anti-spike CD8 responses, leaving private and CD4 specificities undetected.

This sequence originates from an adult who was a healthcare worker with PCR-confirmed SARS-CoV-2 infection or an uninfected control (not recorded which). V and J are TRBV29-1 and TRBJ1-4; 9 nucleotides line up with TRBD1. The specimen was whole blood. CDR3 protein: CSVGTGGKGEKLFF. The CDR3 nucleotides are TGCAGCGTAGGTACAGGGGGCAAAGGCGAAAAACTGTTTTTT.